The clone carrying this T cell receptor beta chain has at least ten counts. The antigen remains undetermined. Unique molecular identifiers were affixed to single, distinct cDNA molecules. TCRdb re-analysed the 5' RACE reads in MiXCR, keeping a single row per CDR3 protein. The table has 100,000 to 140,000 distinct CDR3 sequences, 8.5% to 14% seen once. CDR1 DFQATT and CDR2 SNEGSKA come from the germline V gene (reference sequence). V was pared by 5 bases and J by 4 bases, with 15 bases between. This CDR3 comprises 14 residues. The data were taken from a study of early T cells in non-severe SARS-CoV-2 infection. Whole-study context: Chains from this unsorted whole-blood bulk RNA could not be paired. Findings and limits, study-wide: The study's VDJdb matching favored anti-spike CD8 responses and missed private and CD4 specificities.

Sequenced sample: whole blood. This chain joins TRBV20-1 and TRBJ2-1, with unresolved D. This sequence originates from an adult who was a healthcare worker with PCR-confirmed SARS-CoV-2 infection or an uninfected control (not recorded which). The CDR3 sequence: CSALRGYPYNEQFF. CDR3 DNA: TGCAGTGCTCTACGCGGCTACCCTTACAATGAGCAGTTCTTC.